Listed below are T cell receptor beta chains from one sample, sequenced in a study of molecular identifiers for immune sequencing clone quantification. TCRdb itself ran the PCR reads through MiXCR, one entry per CDR3 protein. The profile shows approximately 680,000 distinct CDR3 sequences, 25% of them singletons. The source material was naive CD8+ T cells from blood, with Jurkat cell RNA spiked in. Source of these receptors: a human donor in good health. Some libraries in this study had Jurkat cell RNA spiked in. Each CDR3 is given with its conserved first and last residue. Each record gives: J gene, clone size, D gene, V gene, CDR3 length, CDR3 protein, CDR3 DNA. D genes are given only for firm matches. Expanded clones get a size class; other rows say once, few or many, or leave the size out.

TRBJ1-1,few,NA,TRBV20-1,12,CSARDLDTEAFF,TGCAGTGCTAGAGATCTTGACACTGAAGCTTTCTTT
TRBJ2-7,NA,NA,TRBV2,16,CASSEATGLRSYEQYF,TGTGCCAGCAGTGAAGCTACAGGGCTTAGGAGCTACGAGCAGTACTTC
TRBJ2-1,few,NA,TRBV30,15,CAWNGGTGTYNEQFF,TGTGCCTGGAACGGGGGAACAGGGACCTACAATGAGCAGTTCTTC
TRBJ2-7,many,NA,TRBV7-9,16,CASSTTFGDKAYEQYF,TGTGCCAGCAGTACTACGTTTGGGGACAAAGCCTACGAGCAGTACTTC
TRBJ2-3,once,TRBD1,TRBV4-1,15,CASSQAGGGTATQYF,TGCGCCAGCAGCCAAGCAGGGGGCGGCACAGCTACGCAGTATTTT
TRBJ1-3,few,NA,TRBV29-1,16,CSVEALGESTGNTIYF,TGCAGCGTTGAAGCACTGGGGGAGTCGACTGGAAACACCATATATTTT
TRBJ1-1,few,TRBD1,TRBV19,14,CASSMTGAGTEAFF,TGTGCCAGTAGTATGACAGGGGCAGGCACTGAAGCTTTCTTT
TRBJ1-1,many,TRBD1,TRBV27,13,CASSTGGIAEAFF,TGTGCCAGCAGTACAGGGGGCATAGCTGAAGCTTTCTTT
TRBJ2-2,few,TRBD2,TRBV4-1,16,CASSQVSGGALGELFF,TGCGCCAGCAGCCAAGTAAGCGGGGGGGCCCTCGGGGAGCTGTTTTTT
TRBJ2-7,NA,NA,TRBV30,13,CAGHAVRPYGQYF,TGTGCCGGGCATGCAGTGCGTCCCTACGGGCAGTACTTC
TRBJ2-6,many,NA,TRBV27,19,CASMVGVIGPHSGANVLTF,TGTGCCAGCATGGTAGGAGTGATTGGCCCCCACTCTGGGGCCAACGTCCTGACTTTC
TRBJ2-2,NA,NA,TRBV6-5,16,CASSLNAKYSTGELFF,TGTGCCAGCAGCCTTAACGCCAAGTATAGCACCGGGGAGCTGTTTTTT
TRBJ2-3,NA,NA,TRBV12-3/TRBV12-4,16,CASSHLFSGDPDTQYF,TGTGCCAGCAGTCACCTGTTCTCAGGGGATCCAGATACGCAGTATTTT
TRBJ1-2,many,NA,TRBV14,15,CASSQDLGPNYGYTF,TGTGCCAGCAGCCAAGATCTGGGCCCTAACTATGGCTACACCTTC
TRBJ1-6,many,NA,TRBV9,16,CASSVDGISLHSPLHF,TGTGCCAGCAGCGTAGACGGCATTTCACTTCATTCACCCCTCCACTTT
TRBJ2-1,NA,NA,TRBV7-9,13,CASSTWGTYEQFF,TGTGCCAGCAGCACCTGGGGGACATATGAGCAGTTCTTC
TRBJ2-7,NA,TRBD1,TRBV12-3/TRBV12-4,14,CASSLEGTDYEQYF,TGTGCCAGCAGTTTAGAGGGGACAGACTACGAGCAGTACTTC
TRBJ2-7,NA,NA,TRBV20-1,15,CSARDPGGVAYEQYF,TGCAGTGCTAGAGATCCAGGCGGGGTTGCCTACGAGCAGTACTTC
TRBJ1-4,NA,NA,TRBV14,13,CASRVRGSEKLFF,TGTGCCAGCAGGGTACGGGGTAGCGAAAAACTGTTTTTT
TRBJ2-3,NA,NA,TRBV27,21,CASSLPRLRGMLIPRSDTQYF,TGTGCCAGCAGTCTCCCTCGGCTCCGCGGTATGTTGATCCCTAGGTCAGATACGCAGTATTTT
TRBJ2-7,NA,TRBD2,TRBV12-5,12,CASAIAGDEQYF,TGTGCTAGTGCGATAGCGGGAGATGAGCAGTACTTC
TRBJ2-5,many,NA,TRBV3-1,14,CASSPTRLEETQYF,TGTGCCAGCAGCCCGACCAGACTAGAAGAGACCCAGTACTTC
TRBJ2-3,NA,NA,TRBV2,15,CASSPRTIKTDTQYF,TGTGCCAGCAGTCCAAGGACCATAAAGACAGATACGCAGTATTTT
TRBJ2-5,many,NA,TRBV10-3,12,CASGLDQETQYF,TGTGCCAGCGGACTCGACCAAGAGACCCAGTACTTC
TRBJ2-3,NA,NA,TRBV5-1,17,CASSWPPEGPDTDTQYF,TGCGCCAGCAGCTGGCCCCCGGAGGGACCCGACACAGATACGCAGTATTTT
TRBJ1-3,many,NA,TRBV27,15,CASSPRPGSGNTIYF,TGTGCCAGCAGTCCACGACCGGGCTCTGGAAACACCATATATTTT
TRBJ2-1,few,TRBD2,TRBV7-9,19,CASSGQAGHDSGTVYEQFF,TGTGCCAGCAGCGGACAAGCGGGACACGATAGCGGGACGGTCTATGAGCAGTTCTTC
TRBJ2-1,NA,NA,TRBV11-2,17,CASSLAPRTVRYNEQFF,TGTGCCAGCAGCTTAGCTCCTCGGACAGTCCGCTACAATGAGCAGTTCTTC
TRBJ2-7,once,TRBD1,TRBV7-9,16,CASSAAGQDLSYEQYF,TGTGCCAGCAGCGCAGCAGGACAGGACCTCTCCTACGAGCAGTACTTC
TRBJ2-3,many,TRBD2,TRBV13,16,CASSLSGGGIADTQYF,TGTGCCAGCAGCTTGTCCGGGGGGGGTATTGCAGATACGCAGTATTTT
TRBJ2-7,NA,NA,TRBV28,14,CASKARDNSYEQHF,TGTGCCAGCAAAGCCCGGGACAACTCCTACGAGCAGCACTTC
TRBJ2-5,NA,NA,TRBV18,14,CASSPPAVQETQYF,TGTGCCAGCTCACCACCGGCAGTTCAAGAGACCCAGTACTTC
TRBJ2-2,NA,NA,TRBV27,16,CASSLYSRVGSGELFF,TGTGCCAGCAGTTTATACAGCAGGGTTGGTTCCGGGGAGCTGTTTTTT
TRBJ2-1,once,NA,TRBV7-6,16,CASSLVGFNAYNEQFF,TGTGCCAGCAGCTTAGTGGGGTTCAACGCCTACAATGAGCAGTTCTTC
TRBJ2-1,few,NA,TRBV19,14,CASSNPDVWNEQFF,TGTGCCAGTAGTAATCCAGATGTCTGGAATGAGCAGTTCTTC
TRBJ2-7,few,TRBD2,TRBV19,13,CATSGGTSYEQYF,TGTGCCACCTCGGGAGGCACCTCCTACGAGCAGTACTTC